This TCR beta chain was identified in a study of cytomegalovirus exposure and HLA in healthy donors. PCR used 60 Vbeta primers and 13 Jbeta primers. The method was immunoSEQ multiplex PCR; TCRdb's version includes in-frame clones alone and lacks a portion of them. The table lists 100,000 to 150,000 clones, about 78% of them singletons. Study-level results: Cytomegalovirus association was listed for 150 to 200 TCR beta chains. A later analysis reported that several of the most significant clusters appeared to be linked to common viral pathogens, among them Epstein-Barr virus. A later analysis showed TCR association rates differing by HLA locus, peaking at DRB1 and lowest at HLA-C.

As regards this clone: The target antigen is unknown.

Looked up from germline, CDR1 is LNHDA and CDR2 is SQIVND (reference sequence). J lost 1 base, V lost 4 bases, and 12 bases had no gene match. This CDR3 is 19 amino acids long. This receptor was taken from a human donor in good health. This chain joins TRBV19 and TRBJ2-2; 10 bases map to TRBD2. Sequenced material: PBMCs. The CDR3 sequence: CASSKGVLPSGRNTGELFF. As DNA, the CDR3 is TGTGCCAGTAGTAAGGGAGTTCTTCCTAGCGGGAGGAACACCGGGGAGCTGTTTTTT.